This T cell receptor beta chain was found in a study of blood T cell repertoires in COVID-19. Looking at the study overall: Whether acute or convalescent, the COVID-19 samples came from the United States, Italy and Spain. Sources were T cells, B-cell-depleted T cells, or PBMCs; the material itself was cDNA or gDNA.

TCRdb keeps only in-frame clones here, not all; method: immunoSEQ multiplex PCR. Counted here are roughly 150,000 clones, approximately 90% occurring once; the ten biggest clones make up around 2.9%. The material sequenced was peripheral blood. This TCR derives from a man aged 60 to 69 with active or convalescent COVID-19.

CDR3 protein: CASRVAQGSVYGYTF. The CDR3 region has the DNA TGTGCCAGCCGCGTCGCACAGGGGTCGGTCTATGGCTACACCTTC. The V gene is TRBV28, the J gene TRBJ1-2; 7 bases fit TRBD1. Germline values: CDR1 MDHEN, CDR2 SYDVKM. The CDR3 has 15 residues. J lost 4 bases, V lost 8 bases, and 13 bases had no gene match.